A selection of T cell receptor beta chains follows, all from one sample in a study of shared clonotypes between healthy human individuals. Here immunoSEQ multiplex PCR was the method, and the copy in TCRdb shows in-frame clones only, minus some. The table lists around 700,000 clones, under 95% of them singletons. Sequencing input: naive CD8+ T cells sorted from blood. The receptors here all came from a man younger than 40 in good health. The CDR3 runs from the conserved cysteine through the conserved F or W. Each record gives: D gene, clone size, J gene, V gene, CDR3 protein, CDR3 DNA. D genes are given only for firm matches. Clone size is shown for a subset of rows, as once, few, many or a class of expanded clone.

>TRBD1|.|TRBJ2-2|TRBV19
CASWDRADTGELFF
TGTGCCAGTTGGGACAGGGCTGACACCGGGGAGCTGTTTTTT
>TRBD1|.|TRBJ1-1|TRBV4-3
CASSQSLGQTEAFF
TGCGCCAGCAGCCAATCTCTGGGACAGACTGAAGCTTTCTTT
>TRBD2|.|TRBJ2-3|TRBV14
CASSATSGSADTQYF
TGTGCCAGCAGCGCGACTAGCGGGAGCGCAGATACGCAGTATTTT
>.|.|TRBJ2-7|TRBV7-9
CASSTWLGNEQYF
TGTGCCAGCAGCACCTGGCTAGGGAACGAGCAGTACTTC
>.|.|TRBJ2-1|TRBV7-9
CASSYTGYPYNEQFF
TGTGCCAGCAGCTACACAGGGTACCCCTACAATGAGCAGTTCTTC
>.|.|TRBJ1-1|TRBV7-9
CASSAPFGGTEAFF
TGTGCCAGCAGCGCCCCTTTCGGGGGGACTGAAGCTTTCTTT
>TRBD1|.|TRBJ2-3|TRBV5-1
CASSEDRAPGDTQYF
TGCGCCAGCAGCGAGGACAGGGCACCGGGGGATACGCAGTATTTT
>TRBD1|.|TRBJ2-7|TRBV29-1
CSVEDQGTGTSYEQYF
TGCAGCGTTGAAGATCAAGGGACAGGGACCTCCTACGAGCAGTACTTC
>TRBD1|.|TRBJ2-6|TRBV18
CASSPRPGQGASPNVLTF
TGTGCCAGCTCACCACGTCCGGGACAGGGGGCCTCCCCCAACGTCCTGACTTTC
>.|.|TRBJ2-3|TRBV28
CASSPGVSSTRDTQYF
TGTGCCAGCAGCCCCGGAGTGTCCTCGACGAGGGATACGCAGTATTTT
>.|.|TRBJ2-1|TRBV5-4
CASSLEQGRDEQFF
TGTGCCAGCAGCTTGGAACAGGGTCGTGATGAGCAGTTCTTC
>TRBD1|once|TRBJ2-1|TRBV29-1
CSVDPGGFDEQFF
TGCAGCGTTGACCCAGGGGGCTTCGATGAGCAGTTCTTC
>.|.|TRBJ2-7|TRBV10-3
CAISSSDIRYEQYF
TGTGCCATCAGCTCCTCGGACATCCGATACGAGCAGTACTTC
>.|.|TRBJ2-2|TRBV7-6
CASSLGSIGKDAGELFF
TGTGCCAGCAGCTTAGGATCCATAGGAAAAGACGCCGGGGAGCTGTTTTTT
>.|.|TRBJ2-2|TRBV19
CASSIVTNTGELFF
TGTGCCAGTAGTATAGTGACGAACACCGGGGAGCTGTTTTTT
>.|.|TRBJ2-6|TRBV9
CASSVSPPLGGANVLTF
TGTGCCAGCAGCGTAAGTCCCCCTTTGGGTGGGGCCAACGTCCTGACTTTC
>TRBD1|.|TRBJ1-2|TRBV15
CATSEGTGSNYGYTF
TGTGCCACCAGCGAGGGGACAGGTTCTAACTATGGCTACACCTTC
>.|many|TRBJ2-7|TRBV9
CASSSGGGTEQYF
TGTGCCAGCTCCTCAGGGGGAGGGACCGAGCAGTACTTC
>TRBD2|.|TRBJ2-1|TRBV27
CASSLGASGDLSFF
TGTGCCAGCAGTTTAGGGGCTAGCGGGGATTTAAGTTTCTTC
>TRBD1|once|TRBJ2-1|TRBV11-1
CASSSPGGDREFNEQFF
TGTGCCAGCAGCTCCCCTGGGGGGGACAGGGAGTTCAATGAGCAGTTCTTC
>TRBD2|.|TRBJ2-7|TRBV5-1
CASSPVGTSAYEQYF
TGCGCCAGCAGCCCCGTAGGGACTAGCGCCTACGAGCAGTACTTC
>.|.|TRBJ1-5|TRBV4-1
CAKQSVRDYSNQPQHF
TGCGCCAAACAGAGTGTGAGAGATTATAGCAATCAGCCCCAGCATTTT
>TRBD2|.|TRBJ2-1|TRBV28
CASSSTSGSYNEQFF
TGTGCCAGCAGTTCGACTAGCGGGAGCTACAATGAGCAGTTCTTC
>.|.|TRBJ1-2|TRBV7-9
CASSLARAGTVGYTF
TGTGCCAGCAGCTTAGCCAGGGCAGGGACGGTCGGCTACACCTTC
>.|.|TRBJ2-7|TRBV9
CASSVDEYEQYF
TGTGCCAGCAGCGTAGACGAATACGAGCAGTACTTC
>.|.|TRBJ2-7|TRBV28
CASSLTPGDEQYF
TGTGCCAGCAGTTTGACGCCAGGGGACGAGCAGTACTTC
>.|.|TRBJ1-5|TRBV9
CASSTGASNQPQHF
TGTGCCAGCAGCACAGGAGCGAGCAATCAGCCCCAGCATTTT
>.|.|TRBJ2-7|TRBV4-1
CASSQDKGKGYEQYF
TGCGCCAGCAGCCAAGATAAGGGTAAGGGCTACGAGCAGTACTTC
>TRBD1|.|TRBJ2-7|TRBV4-1
CASSQVDSAGGYYEQYF
TGCGCCAGCAGCCAAGTGGATTCGGCAGGGGGTTATTACGAGCAGTACTTC
>.|.|TRBJ2-2|TRBV6-1
CASSSVVRDPGELFF
TGTGCCAGCAGTTCCGTGGTGAGGGACCCCGGGGAGCTGTTTTTT
>TRBD1|.|TRBJ2-7|TRBV4-1
CASSRLQGAPYEQYF
TGCGCCAGCAGCCGATTACAGGGGGCTCCCTACGAGCAGTACTTC
>.|.|TRBJ2-7|TRBV19
CASTLPDGGSEQYF
TGTGCCAGTACCCTACCGGACGGGGGCTCCGAGCAGTACTTC
>.|.|TRBJ2-5|TRBV5-4
CASSLDRVTGETQYF
TGTGCCAGCAGCTTGGACCGGGTTACAGGAGAGACCCAGTACTTC
>TRBD1|.|TRBJ1-2|TRBV7-9
CASSSGQGLPSYGYTF
TGTGCCAGCAGCTCGGGACAGGGGTTGCCCAGCTATGGCTACACCTTC
>.|.|TRBJ2-7|TRBV27
CATEGLGDEQYF
TGTGCCACCGAGGGACTGGGCGACGAGCAGTACTTC
>.|.|TRBJ2-5|TRBV28
CASSSVRQAQETQYF
TGTGCCAGCAGTTCCGTGAGACAGGCGCAAGAGACCCAGTACTTC
>TRBD1|.|TRBJ2-7|TRBV18
CASSPPFARTGGYEQYF
TGTGCCAGCTCACCACCCTTCGCGCGGACAGGGGGCTACGAGCAGTACTTC
>.|.|TRBJ1-1|TRBV4-1
CASSLGMVVTEAFF
TGCGCCAGCAGCCTGGGGATGGTAGTGACTGAAGCTTTCTTT
>TRBD2|once|TRBJ2-1|TRBV29-1
CSWREAQYNEQFF
TGCTCCTGGCGGGAGGCCCAATACAATGAGCAGTTCTTC
>.|.|TRBJ2-7|TRBV6-6
CASSFGFYEQYF
TGTGCCAGCAGTTTTGGGTTCTACGAGCAGTACTTC
>.|.|TRBJ2-1|TRBV14
CASSQVAGGIYNEQFF
TGTGCCAGCAGCCAAGTGGCAGGGGGGATATACAATGAGCAGTTCTTC
>.|once|TRBJ2-1|TRBV4-1
CASSQDLRGHEQFF
TGCGCCAGCAGCCAAGACCTTCGGGGGCATGAGCAGTTCTTC
>.|.|TRBJ2-7|TRBV7-9
CASSQGSYEQYF
TGTGCCAGCAGCCAGGGCTCCTACGAGCAGTACTTC
>TRBD2|.|TRBJ2-7|TRBV7-9
CASSLIAGGPYEQYF
TGTGCCAGCAGCCTCATAGCGGGAGGGCCCTACGAGCAGTACTTC
>.|.|TRBJ2-7|TRBV15
CATSRDRGALSIYEQYF
TGTGCCACCAGCAGAGATCGCGGGGCCTTATCTATCTACGAGCAGTACTTC
>TRBD2|once|TRBJ2-3|TRBV10-3
CAISGLAESSSNTDTQYF
TGTGCCATCAGTGGGCTAGCGGAGAGCTCCTCCAACACAGATACGCAGTATTTT
>TRBD2|.|TRBJ2-3|TRBV5-5
CASSPGLARLTDTQYF
TGTGCCAGCAGCCCCGGACTAGCGAGACTCACAGATACGCAGTATTTT
>TRBD1|.|TRBJ2-7|TRBV7-9
CASSHRDRGPYEQYF
TGTGCCAGCAGTCACCGGGACAGGGGACCCTACGAGCAGTACTTC
>.|.|TRBJ1-4|TRBV5-1
CASSPGHSNEKLFF
TGCGCCAGCAGCCCCGGACACAGTAATGAAAAACTGTTTTTT
>TRBD2|few|TRBJ2-2|TRBV11-3
CASSPGLVSGGELFF
TGTGCCAGCAGCCCCGGACTAGTTAGCGGCGGGGAGCTGTTTTTT
>.|.|TRBJ2-5|TRBV4-2
CASSQAGGGETQYF
TGTGCCAGCAGCCAAGCAGGGGGGGGTGAGACCCAGTACTTC
>.|.|TRBJ1-1|TRBV7-9
CASSLIWGKDTEAFF
TGTGCCAGCAGCTTAATCTGGGGAAAGGACACTGAAGCTTTCTTT
>TRBD2|once|TRBJ2-7|TRBV5-6
CASSSPASGKYEQYF
TGTGCCAGCAGCTCCCCGGCTAGCGGGAAATACGAGCAGTACTTC